Listed here are 22 T cell receptor beta chains from one sample, sequenced in a study of T-cell memory formation after mild COVID-19. TCRdb recomputed calls from the 5' RACE reads with MiXCR, one row per CDR3 protein. Of some 330,000 distinct CDR3 sequences detected, about 21% appear once; the ten largest clones hold roughly an eighth. The sample comprised PBMCs or a T cell subset sorted from them (not recorded which). These TCRs come from an adult woman who had mild COVID-19 (a few samples of this study predate the infection). Cell type and time point are not known.

The chain couples TRBV18 to TRBJ1-1, with unresolved D. This CDR3 is 14 amino acids long. CDR1 and CDR2 (germline): KGHSH, LQKENI. V lost 2 bases, J lost 1 base, and 8 bases lay in between. CDR3 amino acids: CASSPVSRNTEAFF. CDR3 in DNA: TGTGCCAGCTCACCAGTCTCAAGGAACACTGAAGCTTTCTTT.

The chain is built from TRBV7-8 and TRBJ2-3, with 10 bases lining up with TRBD2. The V segment lost 5 bases and the J segment 0 bases; nucleotides outside the gene matches: 5. This CDR3 contains 16 residues. Germline CDR1 and CDR2: SGHVS and FQNEAQ. For the CDR3, the DNA is TGTGCCAGCAGCCGTGGACTAGCGGCTAGCACAGATACGCAGTATTTT. It specifies CASSRGLAASTDTQYF.

This clonotype was recorded at least ten times. The chain uses TRBV3-1 and TRBJ2-7; 9 nucleotides align to TRBD1. Germline V CDR1 and CDR2: LGHDT, YNNKEL (reference sequence). The CDR3 totals 16 residues. With 1 base clipped from V and 6 bases from J, the junction kept 10 bases outside the gene matches. CDR3: CASSQAGTGKLGEQYF. CDR3 DNA: TGTGCCAGCAGCCAAGCCGGGACAGGGAAACTGGGCGAGCAGTACTTC.

This clonotype was found many times. The V gene is TRBV6-5, the J gene TRBJ1-1; D uncertain. Germline V CDR1 and CDR2: MNHEY, SVGAGI. CDR3 length equals 13 residues. V was clipped by 0 bases and J by 5 bases, with 7 bases between them. The CDR3 DNA reads as TGTGCCAGCAGTTACTCGGGAGCTACTGAAGCTTTCTTT. Amino acids: CASSYSGATEAFF.

This chain connects TRBV6-5 to TRBJ1-5; 9 positions agree with TRBD1. V shed 0 bases, J shed 5 bases, and the junction held 5 bases outside the gene matches. Germline CDR1 and CDR2: MNHEY and SVGAGI. The CDR3 is 16 amino acids. CDR3 protein: CASSYSAQGAHQPQHF. In nucleotides, the CDR3 is TGTGCCAGCAGTTACTCCGCACAGGGGGCTCATCAGCCCCAGCATTTT.

This clonotype came up a few times. The chain carries TRBV6-6 and TRBJ2-1; 8 nucleotides match TRBD2. Germline CDR1 is MNHNY and CDR2 is SVGAGI (reference sequence). Trimming removed 8 bases from V and 6 bases from J; junction bases left unmatched: 15. The CDR3 runs 16 residues. The DNA of the CDR3 is TGTGCCAGCCACGCGGCAGCGGGAGAGGATTCCAATGAGCAGTTCTTC. Encoded protein: CASHAAAGEDSNEQFF.

The V gene is TRBV7-9, the J gene TRBJ2-7, with 9 bases fitting TRBD1. V lost 4 bases, J lost 0 bases, and 4 bases stayed unmatched. Germline CDR1 and CDR2: SEHNR and FQNEAQ (reference sequence). This CDR3 is built from 15 residues. CDR3 sequence (DNA): TGTGCCAGCAGCTCCGACAGGGGGAGCTCCTACGAGCAGTACTTC. Translated, it gives CASSSDRGSSYEQYF.

This chain joins TRBV11-2 and TRBJ1-2; D gene unclear. CDR3 length equals 13 residues. Germline lookup yields CDR1 SGHAT and CDR2 FQNNGV. V gave up 0 bases and J gave up 8 bases, with 10 bases separating them. The CDR3 DNA reads TGTGCCAGCAGCTTAGAGCGATCCGGGGGCTACACCTTC. Its protein product is CASSLERSGGYTF.

V gene TRBV7-9 combines with J gene TRBJ2-2; 9 bases are shared with TRBD2. CDR1 and CDR2 from the germline V gene are SEHNR and FQNEAQ (reference sequence). The CDR3 spans 16 residues. Trimming cost V 5 bases and J 4 bases; bases outside gene matches: 8. The CDR3 loop reads CASSPIAGVATGELFF. The CDR3 nucleotides read TGTGCCAGCAGCCCAATAGCGGGAGTTGCCACCGGGGAGCTGTTTTTT.

This clonotype was seen a handful of times. The genes are TRBV18 and TRBJ2-1, with TRBD2 matching over 13 bases. This CDR3 contains 16 residues. CDR1 KGHSH and CDR2 LQKENI come from the germline V gene. Trimming removed 3 bases from V and 8 bases from J; junction bases left unmatched: 7. CDR3 amino acids: CASSPQLAGGGDEQFF. CDR3 coding DNA: TGTGCCAGCTCACCCCAACTAGCGGGAGGGGGAGATGAGCAGTTCTTC. The full variable domain, its missing parts supplied by reference TRBV18 and TRBJ2-1, is NAGVMQNPRHLVRRRGQEARLRCSPMKGHSHVYWYRQLPEEGLKFMVYLQKENIIDESGMPKERFSAEFPKEGPSILRIQQVVRGDSAAYFCASSPQLAGGGDEQFFGPGTRLTVL.

The chain has TRBV4-3 and TRBJ2-7; 7 bases are a match to TRBD1. The junction had 9 bases not matched to a gene; V was cut back by 1 base and J by 0 bases. There are 17 residues in the CDR3. Germline CDR1 and CDR2: LGHNA and YSLEER. The CDR3 region has the DNA TGCGCCAGCAGCCAAGCTTGGGACAGAGGGATCTCCTACGAGCAGTACTTC. This codes for CASSQAWDRGISYEQYF.

This rearrangement joins TRBV5-1 to TRBJ2-3; 13 bases match TRBD2. The CDR3 spans 17 residues. CDR1 and CDR2 (germline): SGHRS, YFSETQ. The V and J ends lost 4 bases and 14 bases, in that order; junction bases with no gene match: 19. The CDR3 reads CASSPGLAGLGFWGLYF. CDR3 nucleotides: TGCGCCAGCAGCCCGGGACTAGCGGGGCTCGGGTTCTGGGGGCTGTATTTT.

V usage is TRBV20-1 and J usage is TRBJ2-3; TRBD1 might be the D (5 bases). V dropped 4 bases and J dropped 0 bases, with 11 bases sitting between them. The CDR3 is made up of 14 amino acids. Germline V gene lookup returns CDR1 DFQATT and CDR2 SNEGSKA (reference sequence). CDR3 residues: CSATGQGSTDTQYF. CDR3 nucleotides: TGCAGTGCTACAGGGCAGGGAAGCACAGATACGCAGTATTTT.

This clonotype was seen more than once but under ten times. This sequence joins TRBV29-1 and TRBJ2-2; D is possibly TRBD1 (5 bases). V lost 7 bases and J 5 bases, leaving 14 bases between the germline ends. CDR1 is SQVTM and CDR2 is ANQGSEA in the germline V gene. The CDR3 has 13 amino acids. CDR3 sequence: CSGEGVGTGELFF. For the CDR3, the DNA is TGCAGCGGAGAAGGGGTTGGGACCGGGGAGCTGTTTTTT.

The sample holds a few counts of this clonotype. The V call is TRBV2, the J call TRBJ2-2; a weak D match, TRBD1 (5 bases). Germline-derived CDR1 and CDR2 are SNHLY and FYNNEI. The V gene lost 8 bases and the J gene lost 5 bases, with 18 bases spanning the gap. The CDR3 sequence is 15 residues long. CDR3 in DNA: TGTGCCAGCCGAATGGGGCTAGTGCCTACCGGGGAGCTGTTTTTT. It codes for CASRMGLVPTGELFF.

The chain employs TRBV9 and TRBJ2-1; D might be TRBD2 (6 bases). Trimming pared 0 bases from V and 7 bases from J, leaving 11 bases between. In germline, CDR1 is SGDLS, CDR2 YYNGEE. The CDR3 runs 14 residues. CDR3 in amino acids: CASSVAGARNEQFF. DNA for the CDR3: TGTGCCAGCAGCGTAGCGGGAGCCCGGAATGAGCAGTTCTTC.

This clonotype was detected a few times. This chain connects TRBV11-3 to TRBJ2-5; a weak D match, TRBD2 (6 bases). Germline V gene sequence: CDR1 SGHNT, CDR2 YENEEA. The ends were cut back, 1 base at V and 7 bases at J, with 13 bases in the middle. This CDR3 is 14 amino acids long. The CDR3 DNA sequence: TGTGCCAGCAGCTTAGGCGGGGATATCGGGACCCAGTACTTC. Translating gives CASSLGGDIGTQYF.

This clonotype was picked up a small number of times. This chain links TRBV7-3 with TRBJ2-7; the match to TRBD2 covers 7 bases. Trimming at V came to 5 bases and at J to 5 bases, leaving 9 bases not matched to a gene. This CDR3 comprises 14 residues. Germline V gene sequence: CDR1 SGHTA, CDR2 FQGTGA. The CDR3 DNA sequence: TGTGCCAGCAGCGGGGGGGGAAGGGGAGACGAGCAGTACTTC. Translation: CASSGGGRGDEQYF.

The chain couples TRBV28 to TRBJ1-6; the match to TRBD1 covers 8 bases. Germline CDR1 is MDHEN and CDR2 is SYDVKM. The CDR3 loop spans 14 amino acids. The V gene end was trimmed by 7 bases and the J gene end by 5 bases; junction bases not matched to a gene: 4. The CDR3 DNA reads TGTGCCAGCAAGTGGGGACAGGATAATTCACCCCTCCACTTT. Residues: CASKWGQDNSPLHF.

V and J are TRBV15 and TRBJ2-5; 7 bases map to TRBD2. J gave up 5 bases and V 8 bases, and 11 bases lay outside the gene matches. The CDR3 runs 14 residues. The V gene's germline CDR1 is LNHNV and CDR2 YYDKDF (reference sequence). DNA of the CDR3: TGTGCCACCTCCCAGGGAGCGGGGTCCGAGACCCAGTACTTC. This codes for CATSQGAGSETQYF. Drawing the rest from reference TRBV15 and TRBJ2-5, the complete variable domain is DAMVIQNPRYQVTQFGKPVTLSCSQTLNHNVMYWYQQKSSQAPKLLFHYYDKDFNNEADTPDNFQSRRPNTSFCFLDIRSPGLGDTAMYLCATSQGAGSETQYFGPGTRLLVL.

This clonotype was seen only once. This chain uses TRBV30 with TRBJ2-7, with D perhaps being TRBD1 or TRBD2 (5 bases each). CDR1 is GTSNPN and CDR2 is SVGIG in the germline V gene (reference sequence). Trimming took 3 bases from V and 7 from J, leaving 13 bases between them. The CDR3 is made up of 12 amino acids. DNA of the CDR3: TGTGCCTGGAGACGGGGCCCGGGGGAGCAGTACTTC. Its protein product is CAWRRGPGEQYF.

This clonotype has only a few counts. The chain has TRBV7-9 and TRBJ2-3, with D unresolved. V lost 3 bases and J 4 bases, leaving 14 bases between the germline ends. The CDR3 consists of 15 residues. The V gene's germline CDR1 is SEHNR and CDR2 FQNEAQ (reference sequence). The CDR3 region has the DNA TGTGCCAGCAGCTTCAGGAGACGGGCGGCAGATACGCAGTATTTT. This gives the protein CASSFRRRAADTQYF. Using reference TRBV7-9 and TRBJ2-3 for the parts outside the CDR3, the full variable domain is DTGVSQNPRHKITKRGQNVTFRCDPISEHNRLYWYRQTLGQGPEFLTYFQNEAQLEKSRLLSDRFSAERPKGSFSTLEIQRTEQGDSAMYLCASSFRRRAADTQYFGPGTRLTVL.